A single sample is the source of the 23 T cell receptor beta chains below, sequenced in a study of T cells in Graves' hyperthyroidism and ophthalmopathy. The CDR3 regions of TCR beta were amplified from RNA transcripts. The HTBI set primed first-round TCR CDR3 RT-PCR. TCRdb re-called the multiplex PCR reads with MiXCR, one entry per CDR3 protein. The repertoire has approximately 370,000 distinct CDR3 sequences, around 14% of them found once; the top ten carry around a third. Sequenced material: blood. The receptor set was obtained from a woman aged 25 to 39 with Graves' hyperthyroidism.

The rearrangement uses TRBV5-1 and TRBJ2-7, with 8 bases identical to TRBD1. The junction had 11 bases not matched to a gene; V was cut back by 4 bases and J by 2 bases. CDR3 length: 16 amino acids. Per the germline V gene, CDR1 is SGHRS and CDR2 is YFSETQ. CDR3 sequence reads: CASSAAGDRQPYEQYF. The CDR3 nucleotides read TGCGCCAGCAGCGCGGCCGGGGACAGGCAACCCTACGAGCAGTACTTC. Full variable domain (outside the CDR3, taken from reference TRBV5-1 and TRBJ2-7): KAGVTQTPRYLIKTRGQQVTLSCSPISGHRSVSWYQQTPGQGLQFLFEYFSETQRNKGNFPGRFSGRQFSNSRSEMNVSTLELGDSALYLCASSAAGDRQPYEQYFGPGTRLTVT.

The rearrangement uses TRBV2 and TRBJ2-2; D is perhaps TRBD2 (5 bases). Trimming shortened V by 5 bases and J by 4 bases, and 11 bases separated the two germline ends. Germline assignment: CDR1 SNHLY and CDR2 FYNNEI. This CDR3 has 14 amino acids. The CDR3 nucleotides are TGTGCCAGCAGTTTAATCCGGGGCACCGGGGAGCTGTTTTTT. Translated: CASSLIRGTGELFF.

This clonotype was seen a few times. V and J are TRBV7-9 and TRBJ2-3, with D perhaps TRBD1 or TRBD2 (5 bases each). The CDR3 runs to 15 residues. Trimming stripped 5 bases from V and 3 bases from J, with 15 bases between. The V gene's germline CDR1 is SEHNR and CDR2 FQNEAQ (reference sequence). CDR3 amino acids: CASSPGTRNTDTQYF. The CDR3 DNA follows: TGTGCCAGCAGCCCTGGGACGCGGAATACAGATACGCAGTATTTT.

The J gene is TRBJ2-1, the V gene TRBV20-1; TRBD2 is a possible D gene (6 bases). The CDR3 totals 15 residues. The V end lost 6 bases, the J end lost 11 bases, and 26 bases lay between the germline ends. Germline-derived CDR1 and CDR2 are DFQATT and SNEGSKA (reference sequence). DNA for the CDR3: TGCAGTGCCTACTCCGAGGACTACCCCGGGGGAAAGCAGTTCTTC. Translation gives CSAYSEDYPGGKQFF.

This clonotype was picked up many times. The chain recombines TRBV5-1 with TRBJ2-1; D ambiguous. Trimming cost V 1 base and J 2 bases, with 4 bases left between them. This CDR3 contains 13 residues. Per the germline V gene, CDR1 is SGHRS and CDR2 is YFSETQ. Here the CDR3 DNA reads TGCGCCAGCAGCTTGCCCACCTACAATGAGCAGTTCTTC. This gives the protein CASSLPTYNEQFF.

In this sample, this clonotype turned up many times. This rearrangement joins TRBV27 to TRBJ2-5; D not certain. V was pared by 6 bases and J by 2 bases, with 10 bases between. Per germline, CDR1 MNHEY and CDR2 SMNVEV (reference sequence). The CDR3 is made up of 13 amino acids. In DNA form, the CDR3 reads TGTGCCAGCAGCCACCCGAGTCAAGAGACCCAGTACTTC. Its translation: CASSHPSQETQYF.

V and J are TRBV3-1 and TRBJ2-5; 8 bases line up with TRBD2. Germline assignment: CDR1 LGHDT and CDR2 YNNKEL (reference sequence). The CDR3 covers 18 residues. J lost 2 bases, V lost 4 bases, and 15 bases had no gene match. In DNA, the CDR3 is TGTGCCAGCAGCCCCGGGGGGCAGCGGGAGACCTTACAAGAGACCCAGTACTTC. It encodes CASSPGGQRETLQETQYF.

There are many counts of this clonotype. The CDR3 region is CASSSPPDSPYEQYF. The CDR3 DNA is TGTGCCAGCAGTTCGCCCCCGGACAGTCCCTACGAGCAGTACTTC. V and J are TRBV28 and TRBJ2-7, with D perhaps TRBD1 (6 bases). Looked up from germline, CDR1 is MDHEN and CDR2 is SYDVKM. This CDR3 spans 15 amino acids. The V end lost 4 bases, the J end lost 2 bases, and 15 bases lay between the germline ends.

This chain connects TRBV4-1 to TRBJ2-7; D is undetermined. Trimming removed 4 bases at V and 0 bases at J, with 13 bases between. The germline gives CDR1 MGHRA, CDR2 YSYEKL. The length of the CDR3 is 15 residues. The CDR3 is CASSPSPGYSYEQYF. The CDR3 region has the DNA TGCGCCAGCAGCCCATCGCCCGGGTACTCCTACGAGCAGTACTTC.

The chain carries TRBV12-3 or TRBV12-4 and TRBJ2-2; TRBD2 matches 7 bases. With V trimmed by 6 bases and J by 5 bases, 9 bases remained unmatched. The CDR3 sequence is 15 residues long. CDR3 loop: CASRRGGTTTGELFF. DNA for the CDR3: TGTGCCAGCAGACGGGGAGGGACTACTACCGGGGAGCTGTTTTTT.

This clonotype appeared a single time. Since a much larger clone is just one base distant, this may be a read error. This CDR3 is missing its conserved last phenylalanine or tryptophan, likely due to a read error. This chain links TRBV5-1 with TRBJ2-7; TRBD1 matches 7 bases. Trimming at V came to 1 base and at J to 2 bases, leaving 3 bases not matched to a gene. Germline V gene data show CDR1 as SGHRS and CDR2 as YFSETQ. This CDR3 comprises 14 residues. CDR3 in amino acids: CASSLTGDAYEQYL. CDR3 DNA: TGCGCCAGCAGCTTGACAGGGGATGCCTACGAGCAGTACCTC.

This clonotype was detected many times. The chain recombines TRBV4-1 with TRBJ2-3; TRBD2 matches 8 bases. Losses at the gene ends were 4 bases for V and 5 bases for J; bases not matched to a gene: 8. The germline V gene encodes CDR1 MGHRA and CDR2 YSYEKL. The CDR3 is made up of 15 amino acids. The CDR3 sequence is CASSLAQRGIDTQYF. The CDR3 coding sequence is TGCGCCAGCAGCCTAGCCCAGCGGGGGATAGATACGCAGTATTTT.

This clonotype was recorded many times. The CDR3 region is CASSPRGAPYEQYF. The CDR3 DNA sequence: TGTGCCAGCTCACCACGCGGGGCCCCCTACGAGCAGTACTTC. The gene calls are TRBV18 and TRBJ2-7; weak D call: TRBD2 (6 bases). The CDR3 is made up of 14 amino acids. Germline V gene sequence: CDR1 KGHSH, CDR2 LQKENI. V lost 1 base to trimming and J lost 2 bases, with 9 bases between them.

In its sample, this clonotype was seen many times. The chain has TRBV28 and TRBJ2-7; TRBD1 or TRBD2 may be the D gene (5 bases each). This CDR3 comprises 16 residues. CDR1 and CDR2 from the germline V gene are MDHEN and SYDVKM. Deletions cut 8 bases from V and 1 base from J, with 21 bases between. This CDR3 is CASQIGTELGSYEQYF. The DNA for the CDR3 is TGTGCCAGCCAGATAGGGACGGAACTCGGGTCCTACGAGCAGTACTTC. Full variable domain (outside the CDR3, taken from reference TRBV28 and TRBJ2-7): DVKVTQSSRYLVKRTGEKVFLECVQDMDHENMFWYRQDPGLGLRLIYFSYDVKMKEKGDIPEGYSVSREKKERFSLILESASTNQTSMYLCASQIGTELGSYEQYFGPGTRLTVT.

This clonotype came up once. This may be a read error: a much more frequent sequence differs by one nucleotide. The rearrangement joins TRBV7-9 to TRBJ2-7; D not resolved. This CDR3 contains 14 residues. The germline V gene encodes CDR1 SEHNR and CDR2 FQNEAQ (reference sequence). V lost 5 bases to trimming and J lost 3 bases, with 14 bases between them. The CDR3 spells CASSPGTAYYEQYF. The CDR3 DNA follows: TGTGCCAGCAGCCCCGGAACGGCTTACTACGAGCAGTACTTC.

In its sample, this clonotype was seen many times. This chain uses TRBV20-1 with TRBJ2-3; 11 bases align to TRBD2. Germline assignment: CDR1 DFQATT and CDR2 SNEGSKA (reference sequence). This CDR3 region has 13 residues. This chain's CDR3 is CSEIAGGWNTQYF. CDR3 coding DNA: TGCAGCGAAATAGCGGGAGGGTGGAATACGCAGTATTTT.

This chain connects TRBV2 to TRBJ2-6; 8 nucleotides align to TRBD1. Trimming took 6 bases from V and 0 from J; bases not matched to a gene: 7. This CDR3 is 17 amino acids long. Looked up from germline, CDR1 is SNHLY and CDR2 is FYNNEI. CDR3 in DNA: TGTGCCAGCAGCTACAGGGGGGAGAGCTCTGGGGCCAACGTCCTGACTTTC. Residues: CASSYRGESSGANVLTF.

This clonotype appeared many times. The chain has TRBV24-1 and TRBJ2-1; 10 bases fit TRBD2. This CDR3 is built from 16 residues. Germline CDR1 reads KGHDR; CDR2 reads SFDVKD. V trimming: 9 bases; J trimming: 3 bases; junction bases outside the gene matches: 10. CDR3 sequence (DNA): TGTGCCACCCAGGGTCTAGCGGGAGAGGACTACAATGAGCAGTTCTTC. This translates into CATQGLAGEDYNEQFF.

The chain links TRBV7-9 to TRBJ2-1, with TRBD2 identical over 8 bases. CDR3 length: 14 residues. Germline V gene sequence: CDR1 SEHNR, CDR2 FQNEAQ (reference sequence). V was clipped by 5 bases and J by 12 bases; unmatched bases: 12. This CDR3 reads CASSQIGEGTRQFF. The CDR3 nucleotides are TGTGCCAGCAGCCAGATTGGGGAGGGGACTAGGCAGTTCTTC.

This clonotype was counted a few times. The J gene is TRBJ2-1, the V gene TRBV4-2; TRBD2 aligns across 10 bases. CDR1 and CDR2 (germline): LGHNA, YNFKEQ. V lost 0 bases to trimming and J lost 5 bases; unmatched junction nucleotides: 1. The CDR3 covers 15 residues. This chain's CDR3 is CASSQETSGDNEQFF. The CDR3 DNA follows: TGTGCCAGCAGCCAAGAAACTAGCGGGGACAATGAGCAGTTCTTC.

The sample holds a few counts of this clonotype. V gene TRBV5-1 combines with J gene TRBJ1-6, with D tentatively TRBD1 (5 bases). Deletions cut 1 base from V and 9 bases from J, with 20 bases between. Germline V CDR1 and CDR2: SGHRS, YFSETQ. CDR3 length: 17 amino acids. The CDR3 is CASSLWGIGGEGSPLHF. CDR3 bases: TGCGCCAGCAGCTTGTGGGGGATTGGGGGAGAAGGTTCACCCCTCCACTTT.

This clonotype was counted ten times or more. The chain recombines TRBV3-1 with TRBJ2-7; D uncertain. This CDR3 is 16 amino acids long. Germline loops: CDR1 LGHDT, CDR2 YNNKEL (reference sequence). Trimming took off 2 bases at V and 7 bases at J, with 21 bases between the two ends. The CDR3 is CASSQRLTGRLLEQYF. In DNA form, the CDR3 reads TGTGCCAGCAGCCAAAGGTTAACGGGCCGTTTGTTGGAGCAGTACTTC.

There are many counts of this clonotype. The chain uses TRBV27 and TRBJ2-4; 7 bases are a match to TRBD1. The CDR3 spans 17 residues. V was pared by 8 bases and J by 0 bases, with 13 bases of the junction left unmatched. Looked up from germline, CDR1 is MNHEY and CDR2 is SMNVEV (reference sequence). The DNA of the CDR3 is TGTGCCAGCGGACCCCGGGACAGCAACATAGCCAAAAACATTCAGTACTTC. Translated, it gives CASGPRDSNIAKNIQYF.